Below are 20 T cell receptor beta chains sequenced from a single sample in a study of blood T cell repertoires in COVID-19. The data were produced by immunoSEQ multiplex PCR, yet TCRdb's version contains in-frame clones alone and is incomplete. The table records about 270,000 clones, more than 70% of them present only once. Sequencing was performed on peripheral blood. The receptors stem from a man at least 80 years old with acute or convalescent COVID-19.

This chain uses TRBV29-1 with TRBJ2-1; unclear D gene. Between the trimmed V and J ends, which lost 2 bases and 1 base, there was a span of 6 bases. Germline CDR1 is SQVTM and CDR2 is ANQGSEA. This CDR3 comprises 13 residues. DNA of the CDR3: TGCAGCGTTGAATCCGGTTCCTACAATGAGCAGTTCTTC. Residues: CSVESGSYNEQFF.

The rearrangement uses TRBV5-8 and TRBJ2-5; 7 positions match TRBD2. CDR1 is SGHTS, CDR2 YDEGEE, per germline. The CDR3 sequence is 15 residues long. V lost 1 base to trimming and J lost 3 bases; unmatched junction nucleotides: 6. In DNA, the CDR3 is TGTGCCAGCAGCTTGCGGCTTCTAGCGGAAGAGACCCAGTACTTC. This gives the protein CASSLRLLAEETQYF. Drawing the rest from reference TRBV5-8 and TRBJ2-5, the complete variable domain is EAGVTQSPTHLIKTRGQQATLRCSPISGHTSVYWYQQALGLGLQFLLWYDEGEERNRGNFPPRFSGRQFPNYSSELNVNALELEDSALYLCASSLRLLAEETQYFGPGTRLLVL.

This clone occurred once. The chain is built from TRBV9 and TRBJ1-6; D unclear. V lost 0 bases and J 6 bases, leaving 10 bases between the germline ends. CDR3 length: 15 residues. The V gene's germline CDR1 is SGDLS and CDR2 YYNGEE. The CDR3 region is CASSVGQVFNSPLHF. In DNA, the CDR3 is TGTGCCAGCAGCGTAGGTCAGGTTTTTAATTCACCCCTCCACTTT.

Written as DNA, the CDR3 is TGTGCCAGCAGTCGTGGACAGAGGCCCGATACGCAGTATTTT. This codes for CASSRGQRPDTQYF. This chain uses TRBV6-5 with TRBJ2-3, with D tentatively TRBD1 (6 bases). CDR1 is MNHEY and CDR2 is SVGAGI in the germline V gene. The CDR3 runs 14 residues. Trimming left V 5 bases short and J 6 bases short, with 15 bases between.

The chain has TRBV21-1 and TRBJ2-3; the table gives TRBD1 as D, unverified against the DNA. TRBV21-1 is tagged as a pseudogene. There are 19 residues in the CDR3. In DNA, the CDR3 is TGTGCCAGCAGCGGCCGGGACAGGGGGCGTAAAGAAGGCTCAGATACGCAGTATTTT. Protein product: CASSGRDRGRKEGSDTQYF.

The genes are TRBV7-5 and TRBJ2-1; the table's D gene call, TRBD1, was not cross checked with the DNA. TRBV7-5 is a listed pseudogene. The CDR3 loop spans 19 amino acids. The CDR3 region has the DNA TGTGTCAGAAGCTTAGCGCGCGGAGTCGGGACATTTTCCTACAATGAGCAGTTCTTC. Translating gives CVRSLARGVGTFSYNEQFF.

This sequence joins TRBV5-1 and TRBJ1-6; TRBD1 aligns across 12 bases. The CDR3 spans 15 residues. J lost 14 bases, V lost 0 bases, and 6 bases had no gene match. Germline lookup yields CDR1 SGHRS and CDR2 YFSETQ. CDR3 bases: TGCGCCAGCAGCTTGGTGGGGACAGGGGGCGCATCCCTCCACTTT. Translation: CASSLVGTGGASLHF.

On this clone: Its ends do not fully match the called genes, so a read error is possible. V is TRBV5-4 and J is TRBJ1-2; 8 bases map to TRBD1. Per the germline V gene, CDR1 is SGHNT and CDR2 is YYREEE (reference sequence). This CDR3 has 14 amino acids. The CDR3 spells CASSLDREHYGYTF. DNA for the CDR3: TGTGCCAGCAGTTTGGACAGGGAACACTATGGCTACACCTTC.

V usage is TRBV27 and J usage is TRBJ2-2, with TRBD2 matching over 16 bases. V dropped 2 bases and J dropped 2; count of bases not matched to a gene: 14. This CDR3 has 22 amino acids. CDR1 and CDR2 from the germline V gene are MNHEY and SMNVEV (reference sequence). CDR3 residues: CASSLGTPGLAGGPSNTGELFF. The CDR3 coding sequence is TGTGCCAGCAGTTTAGGGACACCGGGACTAGCGGGGGGGCCTTCTAACACCGGGGAGCTGTTTTTT.

V is TRBV19 and J is TRBJ2-3; 11 bases fit TRBD2. The germline V gene encodes CDR1 LNHDA and CDR2 SQIVND (reference sequence). The junction had 6 bases not matched to a gene; V was cut back by 3 bases and J by 1 base. The CDR3 loop spans 17 amino acids. This CDR3 reads CASSMVAGGLGTDTQYF. CDR3 DNA sequence: TGTGCCAGTAGTATGGTAGCGGGGGGGCTGGGCACAGATACGCAGTATTTT.

A few counts support this clone. The J gene is TRBJ2-1, the V gene TRBV27, with unresolved D. Germline V lookup: CDR1 MNHEY, CDR2 SMNVEV (reference sequence). Trimming pared 5 bases from V and 6 bases from J, leaving 14 bases between. The CDR3 has 14 residues. This CDR3 is CASSPSRLLNEQFF. The CDR3 DNA follows: TGTGCCAGCAGTCCGTCACGACTTCTCAATGAGCAGTTCTTC.

Here the CDR3 reads CASSEGYYEQYF. In DNA form, the CDR3 reads TGCGCCAGCAGCGAGGGATACTACGAGCAGTACTTC. This sequence joins TRBV5-1 and TRBJ2-7, with TRBD2 as a possible D gene (5 bases). Germline assignment: CDR1 SGHRS and CDR2 YFSETQ. The CDR3 consists of 12 residues. V was cut by 4 bases and J by 3 bases, with 8 bases left in between.

This sequence joins TRBV25-1 and TRBJ2-1; D not resolved. Germline V gene lookup returns CDR1 MGHDK and CDR2 SYGVNS. Between the trimmed V and J ends, which lost 0 bases and 9 bases, there was a span of 12 bases. The CDR3 is 14 amino acids. CDR3 in DNA: TGTGCCAGCAGTGAATATGAGAGTCTCCCTGAGCAGTTCTTC. Amino acids: CASSEYESLPEQFF.

J is TRBJ2-1 and V is TRBV6-5; tentatively, D is TRBD2 (6 bases). There are 14 residues in the CDR3. Germline CDR1 and CDR2: MNHEY and SVGAGI. Trimming removed 10 bases from V and 4 bases from J, with 17 bases in between. For the CDR3, the DNA is TGTGCCACTAGTCGGGGGAATGGATACAATGAGCAGTTCTTC. Its translation: CATSRGNGYNEQFF.

The chain is built from TRBV9 and TRBJ2-1; 8 bases are shared with TRBD2. This CDR3 is 15 amino acids long. CDR1 is SGDLS, CDR2 YYNGEE, per germline. V shed 3 bases, J shed 5 bases, and the junction held 7 bases outside the gene matches. The CDR3 reads CASSAEGLGDNEQFF. In nucleotides, the CDR3 is TGTGCCAGCAGCGCAGAGGGACTAGGTGACAATGAGCAGTTCTTC.

The chain couples TRBV5-1 to TRBJ2-1, with D perhaps matching TRBD2 (5 bases). There are 15 residues in the CDR3. The ends were cut back, 1 base at V and 7 bases at J, with 15 bases in the middle. The germline gives CDR1 SGHRS, CDR2 YFSETQ. The CDR3 loop is CASSLTVSRGNEQFF. Written as DNA, the CDR3 is TGCGCCAGCAGCTTGACAGTTAGCCGAGGGAATGAGCAGTTCTTC.

The chain joins TRBV3-1 (or the pseudogene TRBV3-2) to TRBJ1-2; 10 bases are a match to TRBD1. V shed 1 base and J 0 bases; nucleotides not matched to a gene: 5. This CDR3 region has 17 residues. Germline assignment: CDR1 LGHDT and CDR2 YNNKEL (reference sequence). CDR3 in amino acids: CASSQAGTGEANYGYTF. DNA of the CDR3: TGTGCCAGCAGCCAAGCCGGGACAGGGGAAGCTAACTATGGCTACACCTTC.

J is TRBJ1-6 and V is TRBV5-5; 9 bases line up with TRBD1. Germline-derived CDR1 and CDR2 are SGHKS and YYEKEE (reference sequence). The CDR3 is 18 residues long. V gave up 4 bases and J gave up 0 bases; unmatched junction bases: 8. The CDR3 spells CASSPGQGPGSYNSPLHF. The DNA of the CDR3 is TGTGCCAGCAGCCCTGGACAGGGGCCTGGCTCCTATAATTCACCCCTCCACTTT.

V and J are TRBV18 and TRBJ1-3; D is unclear. The CDR3 is 15 residues long. The germline CDR1 and CDR2 sequences are KGHSH and LQKENI. V gave up 6 bases and J gave up 4 bases, with 16 bases separating them. CDR3 residues: CASSPGADGGNTIYF. For the CDR3, the DNA is TGTGCCAGCTCCCCCGGCGCGGATGGCGGAAACACCATATATTTT.

The rearrangement uses TRBV12-3 or TRBV12-4 and TRBJ2-7; no clear D gene. Trimming cost V 1 base and J 6 bases, with 10 bases left between them. The CDR3 totals 13 residues. The CDR3 protein is CASSLEERGEQYF. CDR3 DNA: TGTGCCAGCAGTTTAGAGGAACGCGGCGAGCAGTACTTC.